This is a list of T cell receptor beta chains from one sample in a study of T-cell reconstitution after alpha-beta-depleted transplantation in children. TCRdb called the PCR reads again in MiXCR, with one record for every CDR3 protein. The sample holds under 450,000 distinct CDR3 sequences; about 14% are singletons and the top ten take roughly 4.5%. The sample consisted of PBMCs, taken from the stem cell graft. The receptors stem from a human donor who donated a stem cell graft to a child with Fanconi anemia. CDR3s include the opening cysteine and the closing phenylalanine or tryptophan. The D gene is left open where the match is weak. Clone size is given for some rows only: seen once, a few or many times, or a class if the clone is expanded.

size	V	D	J	DNA	CDR3
few	TRBV5-1	-	TRBJ2-6	TGCGCCAGCAGCTTAGACTTCTCTGGGGCCAACGTCCTGACTTTC	CASSLDFSGANVLTF
few	TRBV11-2	TRBD1	TRBJ1-1	TGTGCCAGCAGCTCAGGGGGCTGGGGCACTGAAGCTTTCTTT	CASSSGGWGTEAFF
many	TRBV20-1	-	TRBJ1-1	TGCAGTAGCTCCGGGACGTGGCCAAACACTGAAGCTTTCTTT	CSSSGTWPNTEAFF
many	TRBV10-1	-	TRBJ1-2	TGCGCCAGCAGTGAGTCTCTTCGAGACCACATCGATTATAACTATGGCTACACCTTC	CASSESLRDHIDYNYGYTF
-	TRBV20-1	-	TRBJ1-5	TGCAGTGCAAATTCGCGGAGGCCCGATCAGCCCCAGCATTTT	CSANSRRPDQPQHF
few	TRBV6-5	-	TRBJ1-4	TGTGCCAGCAGTTACATGGCGGGGCGGGGGGAAAAACTGTTTTTT	CASSYMAGRGEKLFF
few	TRBV7-7	-	TRBJ1-1	TGTGCCAGCAGCTTAGGGATGGGTTCTGAAGCTTTCTTT	CASSLGMGSEAFF
many	TRBV5-6	TRBD1	TRBJ2-3	TGTGCCAGCAGCAGACAGGGAGCTAGCACAGATACGCAGTATTTT	CASSRQGASTDTQYF
few	TRBV7-2	-	TRBJ2-1	TGTGCCAGCAGCATTGACAGAAATGAGCAGTTCTTC	CASSIDRNEQFF
many	TRBV5-1	TRBD2	TRBJ2-7	TGCGCCAGCAGCTTGGCCCCGGGCGGGGGGGCCTACGAGCAGTACTTC	CASSLAPGGGAYEQYF
few	TRBV3-1	-	TRBJ1-5	TGTGCCAGCAGCCAAGATTTAGGACGGGGCAATCAGCCCCAGCATTTT	CASSQDLGRGNQPQHF
many	TRBV13	-	TRBJ2-5	TGTGCCAGCAGCTTAGGGGATACCGATCCCCAGTACTTC	CASSLGDTDPQYF
-	TRBV6-5	TRBD1	TRBJ2-2	TGTGCCAGCAGTTACCCGACAGGGGGCCCCGGGGAGCTGTTTTTT	CASSYPTGGPGELFF
many	TRBV7-2	TRBD1	TRBJ2-5	TGTGCCAGCTGTTCTAACGGCAGGGGGCGCAGGGAGACCCAGTACTTC	CASCSNGRGRRETQYF
-	TRBV6-5	TRBD1	TRBJ2-1	TGTGCCAGCAGTTACGGTCGGGACAGGGTCTACAATGAGCAGTTCTTC	CASSYGRDRVYNEQFF
-	TRBV7-2	TRBD2	TRBJ2-3	TGTGCCAGCAGCTTACGGCGGGGGGGCCAAGATACGCAGTATTTT	CASSLRRGGQDTQYF